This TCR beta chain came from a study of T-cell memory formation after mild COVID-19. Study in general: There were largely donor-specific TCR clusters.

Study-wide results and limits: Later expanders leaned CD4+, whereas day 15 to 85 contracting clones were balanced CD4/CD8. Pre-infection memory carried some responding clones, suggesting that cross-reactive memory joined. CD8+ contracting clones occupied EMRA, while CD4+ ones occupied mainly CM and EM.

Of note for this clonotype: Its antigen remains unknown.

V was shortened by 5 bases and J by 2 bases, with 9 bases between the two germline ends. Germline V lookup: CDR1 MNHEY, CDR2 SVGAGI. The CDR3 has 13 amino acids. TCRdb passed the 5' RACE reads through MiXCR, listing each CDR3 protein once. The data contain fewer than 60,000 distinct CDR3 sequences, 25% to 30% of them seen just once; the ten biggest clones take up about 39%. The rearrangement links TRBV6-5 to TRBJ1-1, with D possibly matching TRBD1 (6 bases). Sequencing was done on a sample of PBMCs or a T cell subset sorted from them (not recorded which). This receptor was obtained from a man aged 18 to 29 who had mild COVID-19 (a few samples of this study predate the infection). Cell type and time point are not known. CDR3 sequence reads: CASSHRANTEAFF. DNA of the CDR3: TGTGCCAGCAGTCACAGGGCAAACACTGAAGCTTTCTTT.